Below, 13 T cell receptor beta chains from the same sample are listed, as sequenced in a study of regulatory T cells in long-lasting Graves disease. Sequencing libraries for TCR beta were prepared with iRepertoire HTBI primers and Arm-PCR of CDR3 regions. In TCRdb, the multiplex PCR reads were re-called with MiXCR into one record per CDR3 protein. The sample includes under 350,000 distinct CDR3 sequences, 20% to 25% of them seen just once. The time point: persistent/refractory GD, antithyroid drugs over 5 years with positive TRAb. There was RNA extracted from PBMCs, and the TCR library was made from it. Source: peripheral blood mononuclear cells (PBMCs), taken when the disease was refractory, from a patient treated with antithyroid drugs. These receptor sequences come from a female donor with Graves disease.

The sample holds a few counts of this clonotype. This chain connects TRBV30 to TRBJ1-4, with D maybe TRBD1 (5 bases). The V end was cut by 0 bases, the J end by 8 bases, with 10 bases between. CDR3 length: 13 amino acids. CDR1 is GTSNPN, CDR2 SVGIG, per germline (reference sequence). This CDR3 is CAWSVSEGEKLFF. The CDR3 nucleotides are TGTGCCTGGAGTGTATCTGAGGGGGAAAAACTGTTTTTT.

This clonotype has a count of ten or more. The J gene is TRBJ2-7, the V gene TRBV12-3 or TRBV12-4, with 9 bases aligning to TRBD1. The CDR3 totals 15 residues. Trimming removed 4 bases from V and 6 bases from J; junction bases left unmatched: 10. As DNA, the CDR3 is TGTGCCAGCAGTTCCCGGGACAGGGTGAATGGCGAGCAGTACTTC. This codes for CASSSRDRVNGEQYF.

The sample holds a few counts of this clonotype. The chain carries TRBV4-1 and TRBJ1-2, with D perhaps TRBD1 (5 bases). This CDR3 has 14 residues. The ends were cut back, 0 bases at V and 4 bases at J, with 9 bases in the middle. Germline CDR1 reads MGHRA; CDR2 reads YSYEKL. CDR3 sequence reads: CASSQDKGPYGYTF. CDR3 DNA sequence: TGCGCCAGCAGCCAAGATAAGGGGCCCTATGGCTACACCTTC.

The table lists this clonotype with many counts. The chain employs TRBV7-3 and TRBJ1-1; no firm D call. Trimming removed 0 bases at V and 2 bases at J, with 4 bases between. Germline CDR1 and CDR2: SGHTA and FQGTGA. The CDR3 totals 13 residues. CDR3 sequence (DNA): TGTGCCAGCAGCTTAACGAGCAACACTGAAGCTTTCTTT. Protein sequence: CASSLTSNTEAFF.

The chain carries TRBV18 and TRBJ2-5; 7 bases match TRBD1. The CDR3 sequence is 15 residues long. After removal of 3 bases from V and 0 bases from J, the junction contained 4 bases not matched to a gene. Germline values: CDR1 KGHSH, CDR2 LQKENI. CDR3 residues: CASSPGQSNQETQYF. Written as DNA, the CDR3 is TGTGCCAGCTCACCGGGACAGAGTAACCAAGAGACCCAGTACTTC. Supplemented by reference TRBV18 and TRBJ2-5, the full variable domain reads NAGVMQNPRHLVRRRGQEARLRCSPMKGHSHVYWYRQLPEEGLKFMVYLQKENIIDESGMPKERFSAEFPKEGPSILRIQQVVRGDSAAYFCASSPGQSNQETQYFGPGTRLLVL.

This clonotype was seen a handful of times. V is TRBV5-6 and J is TRBJ2-2; no clear D gene. CDR1 is SGHDT, CDR2 YYEEEE, per germline. V gave up 4 bases and J gave up 4 bases, with 8 bases separating them. The CDR3 loop spans 13 amino acids. The CDR3 region has the DNA TGTGCCAGCAGCCCCCTTAGCACCGGGGAGCTGTTTTTT. Protein: CASSPLSTGELFF.

The chain combines TRBV7-2 with TRBJ2-7; 7 bases are a match to TRBD2. J lost 4 bases, V lost 4 bases, and 7 bases had no gene match. The CDR3 runs 14 residues. Germline V lookup: CDR1 SGHTA, CDR2 FQGNSA. For the CDR3, the DNA is TGTGCCAGCAGCTCCATGGGGGGGGGGTACGAGCAGTACTTC. It encodes CASSSMGGGYEQYF. Based on the CDR3 plus reference TRBV7-2 and TRBJ2-7, the full variable domain is GAGVSQSPSNKVTEKGKDVELRCDPISGHTALYWYRQSLGQGLEFLIYFQGNSAPDKSGLPSDRFSAERTGGSVSTLTIQRTQQEDSAVYLCASSSMGGGYEQYFGPGTRLTVT.

The chain joins TRBV19 to TRBJ1-5, with a possible D match to TRBD1 (6 bases). Germline CDR1 is LNHDA and CDR2 is SQIVND (reference sequence). The CDR3 totals 15 residues. V shed 9 bases and J shed 7 bases, with 22 bases lying between them. DNA for the CDR3: TGTGCCAGCAGCATCGATTACAGGGTTTTCCAGCCCCAGCATTTT. Its translation: CASSIDYRVFQPQHF.

The chain couples TRBV20-1 to TRBJ1-4, with D perhaps TRBD1 (5 bases). The CDR3 sequence is 10 residues long. CDR1 is DFQATT and CDR2 is SNEGSKA in the germline V gene (reference sequence). Trimming shortened V by 5 bases and J by 8 bases, and 6 bases separated the two germline ends. CDR3 coding DNA: TGCAGTGCTTGGGGGGAAAAACTGTTTTTT. Translation: CSAWGEKLFF.

Ten or more counts support this clonotype. This rearrangement joins TRBV7-2 to TRBJ2-7; a possible D gene is TRBD2 (6 bases). The CDR3 consists of 15 residues. Germline V gene lookup returns CDR1 SGHTA and CDR2 FQGNSA. V dropped 0 bases and J dropped 0 bases, with 9 bases sitting between them. CDR3 loop: CASSLAFGSSYEQYF. The CDR3 coding sequence is TGTGCCAGCAGCTTAGCTTTCGGGAGCTCCTACGAGCAGTACTTC.

This clonotype was recorded many times. The genes are TRBV20-1 and TRBJ1-4, with D possibly being TRBD1 (5 bases). V was trimmed by 0 bases and J by 8 bases, leaving 13 bases between them. This CDR3 region has 14 residues. Per the germline V gene, CDR1 is DFQATT and CDR2 is SNEGSKA (reference sequence). CDR3 loop: CSARDSQGREKLFF. The CDR3 DNA follows: TGCAGTGCTAGAGATAGTCAGGGCAGGGAAAAACTGTTTTTT.

The chain couples TRBV4-3 to TRBJ2-1; 14 bases align to TRBD2. CDR1 and CDR2 from the germline V gene are LGHNA and YSLEER. The CDR3 length is 18 residues. After removal of 0 bases from V and 4 bases from J, the junction contained 5 bases not matched to a gene. The CDR3 loop reads CASSQDLGLAGGYNEQFF. CDR3 coding DNA: TGCGCCAGCAGCCAAGACTTAGGACTAGCGGGAGGTTACAATGAGCAGTTCTTC.

This clonotype was picked up many times. This chain uses TRBV18 with TRBJ2-7, with 8 bases matching TRBD1. V gave up 2 bases and J gave up 2 bases; unmatched junction bases: 8. CDR1 is KGHSH, CDR2 LQKENI, per germline. The CDR3 sequence is 16 residues long. This CDR3 is CASSPGPGQDTYEQYF. CDR3 DNA: TGTGCCAGCTCACCAGGTCCGGGACAGGATACCTACGAGCAGTACTTC.